The 4 T cell receptor beta chains listed next were all sequenced from one sample in a study of blood T cell repertoires in COVID-19. Sequenced by immunoSEQ multiplex PCR; TCRdb stores in-frame clones only, minus some. There are under 300,000 clones in the sample; 70% to 90% occur only once, and 2.1% lies in the top ten. The sample consisted of peripheral blood. The receptors originated from a woman in her forties who had recovered from COVID-19.

The chain uses TRBV7-2 and TRBJ2-5; perhaps TRBD2 as D (5 bases). The CDR3 contains 15 residues. V lost 5 bases and J lost 4, with 17 bases in between. Germline-derived CDR1 and CDR2 are SGHTA and FQGNSA. The CDR3 protein is CASSQSRWAGETQYF. The CDR3 nucleotides read TGTGCCAGCAGCCAAAGCCGGTGGGCGGGAGAGACCCAGTACTTC.

The chain couples TRBV28 to TRBJ1-5, with D tentatively TRBD1 (6 bases). Looked up from germline, CDR1 is MDHEN and CDR2 is SYDVKM. V was clipped by 8 bases and J by 2 bases, with 22 bases between them. CDR3 size: 17 residues. Written as DNA, the CDR3 is TGTGCCAGCCGCCGGGACACCCGCTCGAGGGGCAATCAGCCCCAGCATTTT. Translating gives CASRRDTRSRGNQPQHF.

In its sample, this clone was seen once. CDR3 sequence: CASSFGTSDSYEQYF. CDR3 in DNA: TGTGCCAGCAGTTTCGGGACTAGCGATTCCTACGAGCAGTACTTC. The chain combines TRBV6-2 or TRBV6-3 with TRBJ2-7; TRBD2 agrees at 10 bases. CDR1 and CDR2 from the germline V gene are MNHEY and SVGEGT. With 4 bases clipped from V and 1 base from J, the junction kept 4 bases outside the gene matches. This CDR3 contains 15 residues.

The gene calls are TRBV7-2 and TRBJ2-3; 7 nucleotides agree with TRBD1. J gave up 0 bases and V 0 bases, and 6 bases lay outside the gene matches. This CDR3 is 17 amino acids long. Germline V gene lookup returns CDR1 SGHTA and CDR2 FQGNSA. The CDR3 DNA reads as TGTGCCAGCAGCTTAGCCCGTGGGACAGCTAGCACAGATACGCAGTATTTT. This sequence encodes CASSLARGTASTDTQYF.